Listed below are T cell receptor beta chains from one sample, sequenced in a study of blood T cell repertoires in COVID-19. The table came from immunoSEQ multiplex PCR; TCRdb's copy has only in-frame clones and leaves some out. The sample holds under 200,000 clones, approximately 90% seen once. Sequenced: peripheral blood. These receptors were obtained from a young man with acute or convalescent COVID-19. CDR3s include the opening cysteine and the closing phenylalanine or tryptophan. D genes are given only for firm matches. The listing skips clone size in some rows; elsewhere it reads once, few, many or a size class.

d_gene	abundance	v_gene	j_gene	CDR3nt	CDR3aa
NA	NA	TRBV12-5	TRBJ1-1	TGTGCTAGTGGTTTGGTACTGGGCAATCGTCCCTCGGATAGGACTGAAGCTTTCTTT	CASGLVLGNRPSDRTEAFF
NA	NA	TRBV6-5	TRBJ2-7	TGTGCCAGCAAAGTTTCGCCATCCGTGTCTATCGAGCAGTACTTC	CASKVSPSVSIEQYF
TRBD2	once	TRBV7-6	TRBJ2-6	TGTGCCAGCAGCTGGACTAGCGGGAGCTCTGGGGCCAACGTCCTGACTTTC	CASSWTSGSSGANVLTF
NA	NA	TRBV6-5	TRBJ2-1	TGTGCCAGCAGTCATAGGGGCCTCAATGAGCAGTTCTTC	CASSHRGLNEQFF
TRBD2	NA	TRBV27	TRBJ2-3	TGTGCCAGCAGTACCCTTGGTTTTCGGGGGGGCACAGATACGCAGTATTTT	CASSTLGFRGGTDTQYF
TRBD1	few	TRBV7-9	TRBJ2-7	TGTGCCAGCAGCCCCCGGACAGGAGACACCTACGAGCAGTACTTC	CASSPRTGDTYEQYF
NA	few	TRBV7-2	TRBJ1-2	TGTGCCAGCAGCTTTGGACAGAACTATGGCTACACCTTC	CASSFGQNYGYTF
NA	NA	TRBV5-8	TRBJ1-4	TGTGCCAGCAGCTTTCCCGGGACACCGGAAAAACTGTTTTTT	CASSFPGTPEKLFF
NA	NA	TRBV9	TRBJ2-5	TGTGCCAGCAGCGTAGGCGACAGACAAGAGACCCAGTACTTC	CASSVGDRQETQYF
NA	few	TRBV3-1/TRBV3-2	TRBJ1-6	TGTGCCAGCAGCTCGTACGACAGTTCCTATAATTCACCCCTCCACTTT	CASSSYDSSYNSPLHF
NA	NA	TRBV24-1	TRBJ1-2	TGTGCCACCAGTCTAGACAGAAACTATGGCTACACCTTC	CATSLDRNYGYTF
NA	NA	TRBV18	TRBJ1-5	TGTGCCAGCTCACCTAGGAGCACCAATCAGCCCCAGCATTTT	CASSPRSTNQPQHF
NA	NA	TRBV30	TRBJ1-1	TGTGCCTGGAGCGGTCAAATGAACACTGAAGCTTTCTTT	CAWSGQMNTEAFF
NA	NA	TRBV4-1	TRBJ1-1	TGCGCCAGCAGCCAAAGGGGGGGGTTGAACACTGAAGCTTTCTTT	CASSQRGGLNTEAFF
NA	NA	TRBV6-5	TRBJ2-5	TGTGCCAGCAGTTACGGCCCTCAGGAGACCCAGTACTTC	CASSYGPQETQYF
NA	NA	TRBV19	TRBJ1-2	TGTGCTTCCCGACGGGAGAACTATGGCTACACCTTC	CASRRENYGYTF
TRBD2	NA	TRBV24-1	TRBJ2-2	TGTGCCACCAGTGACGGCCGGGTCCAGCGGGGGCCTAACACCGGGGAGCTGTTTTTT	CATSDGRVQRGPNTGELFF
NA	NA	TRBV11-2	TRBJ1-4	TGTGCCAGCAGCTTCGGGGGTACTAATGAAAAACTGTTTTTT	CASSFGGTNEKLFF